These 31 T cell receptor beta chains share one sample of origin, sequenced in a study of T cell repertoires in cytomegalovirus infection (dated by TCRdb to about 2019). This sample was sequenced with an Illumina HiSeq 1500. TCRdb passed the public sequencing reads through fastp at Q25 and MiXCR, retaining productive beta sequences. Identical CDR3 proteins give one entry, which carries the most common genes and DNA. The sample contains fewer than 550,000 distinct CDR3 sequences, approximately 10% of them found a single time. The ten largest clones take up approximately 10% of the sample. The sample was PBMCs. These receptors were collected from a human donor in good health (CMV status not recorded). Some clones in this sample may be carry-over from other donors' samples.

This clonotype turned up a few times. The CDR3 sequence: CATSDVGQPQHF. For the CDR3, the DNA is TGTGCCACCAGTGATGTGGGTCAGCCCCAGCATTTT. V and J are TRBV24-1 and TRBJ1-5; D remains ambiguous. Looked up from germline, CDR1 is KGHDR and CDR2 is SFDVKD. The germline V and J ends were trimmed by 3 bases and 6 bases, with 5 bases remaining between them. This CDR3 comprises 12 residues.

There are a few counts of this clonotype. This chain links TRBV6-1 with TRBJ2-1, with TRBD2 matching 7 bases. Trimming at V came to 7 bases and at J to 0 bases, leaving 3 bases not matched to a gene. This CDR3 contains 14 residues. Germline V lookup: CDR1 MNHNS, CDR2 SASEGT. Written as DNA, the CDR3 is TGTGCCAGCACGCGCGGGAGCTCCTACAATGAGCAGTTCTTC. Its protein is CASTRGSSYNEQFF.

This clonotype was counted ten times or more. The rearrangement links TRBV7-8 to TRBJ1-5, with no clear D. The CDR3 length is 13 residues. Germline CDR1 and CDR2: SGHVS and FQNEAQ. The V end lost 2 bases, the J end lost 1 base, and 3 bases lay between the germline ends. CDR3 residues: CASSLWSNQPQHF. CDR3 bases: TGTGCCAGCAGCTTATGGAGCAATCAGCCCCAGCATTTT.

This clonotype has only one observation. The chain combines TRBV29-1 with TRBJ2-7; D uncertain. The CDR3 length is 13 residues. Germline V gives CDR1 SQVTM, CDR2 ANQGSEA. V lost 2 bases and J lost 4, with 12 bases in between. The CDR3 DNA sequence: TGCAGCGTTGAACAGGTCAAACCTTACGAGCAGTACTTC. Its translation is CSVEQVKPYEQYF.

This clonotype was counted ten times or more. The chain links TRBV7-3 to TRBJ2-1; D is perhaps TRBD1 (5 bases). The germline gives CDR1 SGHTA, CDR2 FQGTGA. The CDR3 is made up of 17 amino acids. The V gene lost 5 bases and the J gene lost 13 bases, with 30 bases spanning the gap. CDR3 region: CASSDFHRLADSPRQFF. Here the CDR3 DNA reads TGTGCCAGCAGCGATTTCCACAGGTTAGCAGACAGCCCCAGACAGTTCTTC.

CDR3 in DNA: TGTGCCAGCACCCCGAACCTGAACAATGAGCAGTTCTTC. It encodes CASTPNLNNEQFF. The rearrangement links TRBV5-6 to TRBJ2-1; no definite D call. This CDR3 has 13 amino acids. CDR1 and CDR2 from the germline V gene are SGHDT and YYEEEE. Trimming removed 6 bases at V and 5 bases at J, with 12 bases between.

This clonotype showed up many times. The V call is TRBV6-1, the J call TRBJ1-2; no reliable D call. The germline gives CDR1 MNHNS, CDR2 SASEGT. V was shortened by 3 bases and J by 4 bases, with 15 bases between the two germline ends. The CDR3 length is 15 residues. DNA for the CDR3: TGTGCCAGCAGTGAGGATCGTCAGAGAGTCTATGGCTACACCTTC. Its protein product is CASSEDRQRVYGYTF.

This clonotype was recorded at least ten times. The chain employs TRBV14 and TRBJ2-7; D is possibly TRBD1 or TRBD2 (5 bases each). Germline V gene data show CDR1 as SGHDN and CDR2 as FVKESK. Trimming stripped 2 bases from V and 2 bases from J, with 16 bases between. The CDR3 has 16 amino acids. The CDR3 coding sequence is TGTGCCAGCAGCCAAACTTGGGACGGCAAAACCTACGAGCAGTACTTC. It codes for CASSQTWDGKTYEQYF.

Note on this clonotype: One end of the junction fails to match germline, which may point to a read error. The rearrangement links TRBV10-3 to TRBJ2-7; D gene uncertain. Germline assignment: CDR1 ENHRY and CDR2 SYGVKD. This CDR3 region has 12 residues. CDR3 region: CAVSELQDEQYF. The CDR3 bases are TGTGCCGTCAGTGAACTTCAGGACGAGCAGTACTTC.

The sample holds many counts of this clonotype. The rearrangement links TRBV2 to TRBJ2-1, with D possibly being TRBD2 (5 bases). With 8 bases removed from V and 6 bases from J, the gap between germline ends came to 11 bases. Germline values: CDR1 SNHLY, CDR2 FYNNEI. The CDR3 is 12 amino acids. CDR3 coding DNA: TGTGCCAGCTATGGACTGTTCAATGAGCAGTTCTTC. Protein product: CASYGLFNEQFF.

This clonotype showed up many times. The chain combines TRBV20-1 with TRBJ2-5; TRBD1 agrees at 9 bases. The CDR3 is 14 amino acids. The ends lost 5 bases at V and 5 bases at J; junction bases unmatched: 9. CDR1 is DFQATT and CDR2 is SNEGSKA in the germline V gene (reference sequence). The CDR3 coding sequence is TGCAGTGCTCCAAGACAGGGGGAACGGGAGACCCAGTACTTC. This encodes CSAPRQGERETQYF.

There are a few counts of this clonotype. V is TRBV12-5 and J is TRBJ2-1, with 9 positions matching TRBD2. The CDR3 loop spans 19 amino acids. Trimming at V came to 0 bases and at J to 0 bases, leaving 9 bases not matched to a gene. Germline CDR1 is LGHNT and CDR2 is FRNRAP. Here the CDR3 DNA reads TGTGCTAGTGGTTTGGTAGTGCTAGCGGGGCTTAGCTCCTACAATGAGCAGTTCTTC. Its protein is CASGLVVLAGLSSYNEQFF.

This chain connects TRBV5-4 to TRBJ1-2, with D possibly TRBD1 on 6 matching bases. Per the germline V gene, CDR1 is SGHNT and CDR2 is YYREEE (reference sequence). Trimming cost V 4 bases and J 4 bases, with 14 bases left between them. This CDR3 contains 14 residues. CDR3: CASSLGGGVYGYTF. The CDR3 bases are TGTGCCAGCAGCCTAGGGGGTGGGGTCTATGGCTACACCTTC. Full variable domain (outside the CDR3, taken from reference TRBV5-4 and TRBJ1-2): ETGVTQSPTHLIKTRGQQVTLRCSSQSGHNTVSWYQQALGQGPQFIFQYYREEENGRGNFPPRFSGLQFPNYSSELNVNALELDDSALYLCASSLGGGVYGYTFGSGTRLTVV.

The chain couples TRBV20-1 to TRBJ2-3, with D perhaps TRBD1 (6 bases). Trimming took 2 bases from V and 2 from J, leaving 14 bases between them. This CDR3 is built from 15 residues. CDR1 and CDR2 (germline): DFQATT, SNEGSKA (reference sequence). The CDR3 loop reads CSARRGSLPTDTQYF. The DNA of the CDR3 is TGCAGTGCTAGAAGGGGGTCTCTTCCCACAGATACGCAGTATTTT.

V and J are TRBV7-9 and TRBJ2-1, with TRBD2 matching 7 bases. The CDR3 loop spans 15 amino acids. Unmatched junction bases numbered 9, after V lost 8 bases and J lost 2 bases. The germline V gene has CDR1 SEHNR and CDR2 FQNEAQ (reference sequence). CDR3 protein: CASLPTGGPYNEQFF. CDR3 sequence (DNA): TGTGCCAGCCTCCCCACGGGAGGACCCTACAATGAGCAGTTCTTC.

This chain uses TRBV28 with TRBJ1-3; D remains ambiguous. CDR3 length: 16 amino acids. Germline V gene sequence: CDR1 MDHEN, CDR2 SYDVKM. Trimming pared 3 bases from V and 4 bases from J, leaving 16 bases between. The CDR3 nucleotides are TGTGCCAGCAGTTTGGGAGAGCGGAGAACAGGAAACACCATATATTTT. Amino acids: CASSLGERRTGNTIYF.

Many counts were recorded for this clonotype. V usage is TRBV7-9 and J usage is TRBJ2-7, with D possibly being TRBD2 (6 bases). CDR3 length equals 19 residues. The V gene lost 1 base and the J gene lost 5 bases, with 27 bases spanning the gap. The germline CDR1 and CDR2 sequences are SEHNR and FQNEAQ (reference sequence). The CDR3 DNA is TGTGCCAGCAGCTTAGGGCTAATAGGGCAGGGAGGATTCGTGGACGAGCAGTACTTC. Translating it yields CASSLGLIGQGGFVDEQYF. The full variable domain, in which reference TRBV7-9 and TRBJ2-7 provide the parts outside the CDR3, is DTGVSQNPRHKITKRGQNVTFRCDPISEHNRLYWYRQTLGQGPEFLTYFQNEAQLEKSRLLSDRFSAERPKGSFSTLEIQRTEQGDSAMYLCASSLGLIGQGGFVDEQYFGPGTRLTVT.

This clonotype was seen only a few times. The V and J genes are TRBV5-5 and TRBJ2-3, with D hard to call. Trimming took 1 base from V and 5 from J, leaving 5 bases between them. This CDR3 has 12 amino acids. Germline assignment: CDR1 SGHKS and CDR2 YYEKEE (reference sequence). The CDR3 DNA reads TGTGCCAGCAGCTTGCAGGTAGATACGCAGTATTTT. This gives the protein CASSLQVDTQYF.

In this sample, this clonotype turned up a few times. The J gene is TRBJ1-4, the V gene TRBV12-3 or TRBV12-4; D remains ambiguous. V was clipped by 3 bases and J by 4 bases, with 6 bases between them. The CDR3 is 13 amino acids. This chain's CDR3 is CASSLNGNEKLFF. The CDR3 DNA sequence: TGTGCCAGCAGTTTGAACGGTAATGAAAAACTGTTTTTT.

This clonotype was detected a few times. The CDR3 DNA sequence: TGTGCCAGCAGCCAAGAGGGAAGGCAGAAGAAAGAGGTCGGCAATCAGCCCCAGCATTTT. Amino acid sequence: CASSQEGRQKKEVGNQPQHF. V usage is TRBV4-2 and J usage is TRBJ1-5; D gene unclear. CDR3 length: 20 amino acids. Trimming left V 0 bases short and J 2 bases short, with 23 bases between. CDR1 is LGHNA, CDR2 YNFKEQ, per germline.

This clonotype was observed at least ten times. The CDR3 DNA sequence: TGTGCCAGCAGCTTTGAAGACACTGAAGCTTTCTTT. This codes for CASSFEDTEAFF. J is TRBJ1-1 and V is TRBV7-3; no reliable D call. The CDR3 spans 12 residues. Trimming removed 3 bases at V and 3 bases at J, with 5 bases between. Per germline, CDR1 SGHTA and CDR2 FQGTGA.

This clonotype has a handful of counts. V is TRBV9 and J is TRBJ2-1; perhaps TRBD2 as D (6 bases). Between the trimmed V and J ends, which lost 3 bases and 4 bases, there was a span of 11 bases. The CDR3 loop spans 14 amino acids. The germline V gene has CDR1 SGDLS and CDR2 YYNGEE. CDR3 sequence reads: CASSAPGGYNEQFF. CDR3 bases: TGTGCCAGCAGCGCCCCAGGAGGGTACAATGAGCAGTTCTTC.

This clonotype was detected many times. V is TRBV2 and J is TRBJ2-5, with D possibly being TRBD1 (5 bases). Germline V lookup: CDR1 SNHLY, CDR2 FYNNEI. The CDR3 spans 15 residues. Trimming took off 7 bases at V and 3 bases at J, with 18 bases between the two ends. Written as DNA, the CDR3 is TGTGCCAGCATTCTGAACCCCCAGGGAAAAGAGACCCAGTACTTC. This encodes CASILNPQGKETQYF.

This clonotype has a count of ten or more. The chain is built from TRBV20-1 and TRBJ2-3, with D tentatively TRBD1 or TRBD2 (6 bases each). V shed 6 bases and J shed 1 base, with 11 bases lying between them. The V gene's germline CDR1 is DFQATT and CDR2 SNEGSKA (reference sequence). The CDR3 extends over 13 amino acids. Written as DNA, the CDR3 is TGCAGTGCGGGGGCTAGCGGCACAGATACGCAGTATTTT. Amino acids: CSAGASGTDTQYF.

This clonotype was seen many times. The chain combines TRBV2 with TRBJ2-3; 9 positions agree with TRBD1. The CDR3 is 17 amino acids. Germline V CDR1 and CDR2: SNHLY, FYNNEI. V was clipped by 6 bases and J by 3 bases; unmatched bases: 13. DNA of the CDR3: TGTGCCAGCAGGACCTCTTCCCGGGACAGGGCGACAGATACGCAGTATTTT. Protein: CASRTSSRDRATDTQYF.

This clonotype was counted many times. The CDR3: CASSLIGSAYEQYF. CDR3 nucleotides: TGTGCCAGCAGTTTAATAGGGTCCGCCTACGAGCAGTACTTC. The genes are TRBV12-3 or TRBV12-4 and TRBJ2-7; D ambiguous. CDR3 size: 14 residues. The V end lost 2 bases, the J end lost 2 bases, and 10 bases lay between the germline ends.

This clonotype was counted ten times or more. The chain recombines TRBV7-2 with TRBJ2-1; 9 nucleotides agree with TRBD2. The J segment lost 4 bases and the V segment lost 5 bases, leaving 12 bases of the junction unmatched. The CDR3 loop spans 17 amino acids. CDR1 and CDR2 from the germline V gene are SGHTA and FQGNSA. CDR3 loop: CASSEGGPAGGYNEQFF. Here the CDR3 DNA reads TGTGCCAGCAGCGAAGGGGGCCCAGCGGGAGGATACAATGAGCAGTTCTTC.

The table lists this clonotype with many counts. The V call is TRBV5-6, the J call TRBJ1-4; tentatively, D is TRBD1 (6 bases). Trimming stripped 1 base from V and 0 bases from J, with 13 bases between. This CDR3 spans 17 amino acids. Germline-derived CDR1 and CDR2 are SGHDT and YYEEEE. The CDR3 DNA sequence: TGTGCCAGCAGCTTGTATCGGGGGCTGGCAACTAATGAAAAACTGTTTTTT. Translation: CASSLYRGLATNEKLFF.

In its sample, this clonotype was seen many times. This chain joins TRBV7-3 and TRBJ1-1; D is perhaps TRBD1 (5 bases). Germline CDR1 is SGHTA and CDR2 is FQGTGA. Trimming cost V 5 bases and J 1 base, with 23 bases left between them. There are 18 residues in the CDR3. CDR3 bases: TGTGCCAGCAGCCCCACCGGTGGTGCTAGACAGCAGAACACTGAAGCTTTCTTT. This gives the protein CASSPTGGARQQNTEAFF.

This clonotype was picked up one time. This chain uses TRBV6-6 with TRBJ2-7; D gene unclear. The V gene lost 2 bases and the J gene lost 1 base, with 9 bases spanning the gap. CDR1 is MNHNY and CDR2 is SVGAGI in the germline V gene (reference sequence). The length of the CDR3 is 14 residues. The CDR3 coding sequence is TGTGCCAGCAGTTACCCCCAGGTTTCCTACGAGCAGTACTTC. This codes for CASSYPQVSYEQYF.

In this sample, this clonotype turned up many times. The chain is built from TRBV7-9 and TRBJ2-2; a possible D gene is TRBD1 (5 bases). This CDR3 has 19 amino acids. V was cut by 5 bases and J by 0 bases, with 22 bases left in between. In germline, CDR1 is SEHNR, CDR2 FQNEAQ (reference sequence). The CDR3 coding sequence is TGTGCCAGCAGCACGATTAGGGGTGGCTTTAGAACGAACACCGGGGAGCTGTTTTTT. Translation: CASSTIRGGFRTNTGELFF. Full variable domain (remainder filled in from reference TRBV7-9 and TRBJ2-2): DTGVSQNPRHKITKRGQNVTFRCDPISEHNRLYWYRQTLGQGPEFLTYFQNEAQLEKSRLLSDRFSAERPKGSFSTLEIQRTEQGDSAMYLCASSTIRGGFRTNTGELFFGEGSRLTVL.